This TCR beta chain stems from a study of T cells after yellow fever vaccination. Points from the study as a whole: Compared with primary, the secondary response was weaker and peaked at day 5, not 15. Contamination by abundant bulk-population clonotypes could be present in FACS-sorted repertoires.

Turning to this clonotype: Its antigen remains unidentified.

MiXCR, run by TCRdb on the 5' RACE reads, gives a single entry per CDR3 protein. The sample yields about 310,000 distinct CDR3 sequences, around 3.9% seen once. The ends lost 3 bases at V and 10 bases at J; junction bases unmatched: 9. The CDR3 runs to 14 residues. This TCR came from a man in his late teens or twenties who received the YFV17D yellow fever vaccine. The J gene is TRBJ2-1, the V gene TRBV12-3 or TRBV12-4; 7 nucleotides agree with TRBD2. The sequences come from PBMCs, collected on the day of the yellow fever booster vaccination. CDR3 DNA: TGTGCCAGCAGTTTCTCGGCGGGGGATAGCGAGCAGTTCTTC. Translating it yields CASSFSAGDSEQFF.